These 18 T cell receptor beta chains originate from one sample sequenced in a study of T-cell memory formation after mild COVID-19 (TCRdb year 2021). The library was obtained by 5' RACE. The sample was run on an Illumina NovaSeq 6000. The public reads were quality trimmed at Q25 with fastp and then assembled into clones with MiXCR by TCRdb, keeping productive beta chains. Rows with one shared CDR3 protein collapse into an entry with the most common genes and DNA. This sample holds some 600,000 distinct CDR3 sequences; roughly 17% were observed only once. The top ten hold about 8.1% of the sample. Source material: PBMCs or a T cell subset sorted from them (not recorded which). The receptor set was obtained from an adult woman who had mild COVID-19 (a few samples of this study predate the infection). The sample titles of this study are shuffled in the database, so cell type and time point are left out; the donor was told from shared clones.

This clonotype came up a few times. DNA for the CDR3: TGCAGCGGGACCCCGGGCCAGACTGAAGCTTTCTTT. Translated, it gives CSGTPGQTEAFF. The chain couples TRBV29-1 to TRBJ1-1; D is unclear. The CDR3 runs 12 residues. Looked up from germline, CDR1 is SQVTM and CDR2 is ANQGSEA. Trimming cost V 7 bases and J 5 bases, with 14 bases left between them.

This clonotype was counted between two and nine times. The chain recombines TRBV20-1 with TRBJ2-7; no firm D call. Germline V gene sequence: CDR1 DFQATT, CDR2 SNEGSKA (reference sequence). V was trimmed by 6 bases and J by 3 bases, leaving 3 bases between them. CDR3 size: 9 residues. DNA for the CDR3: TGCAGTGCCCACTACGAGCAGTACTTC. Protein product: CSAHYEQYF.

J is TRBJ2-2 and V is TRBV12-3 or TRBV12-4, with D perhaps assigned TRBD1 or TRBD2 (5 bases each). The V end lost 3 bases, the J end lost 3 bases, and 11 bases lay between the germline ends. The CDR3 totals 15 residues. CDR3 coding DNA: TGTGCCAGCAGTTTTGGGGACCGGGACACCGGGGAGCTGTTTTTT. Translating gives CASSFGDRDTGELFF.

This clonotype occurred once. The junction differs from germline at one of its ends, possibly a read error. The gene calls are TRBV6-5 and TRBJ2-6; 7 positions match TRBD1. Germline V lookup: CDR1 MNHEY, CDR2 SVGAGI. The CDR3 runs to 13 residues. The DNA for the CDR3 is TGTGCCAGCAAGGTAGAGGGGGCCGACGTCCTGACTTTC. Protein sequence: CASKVEGADVLTF.

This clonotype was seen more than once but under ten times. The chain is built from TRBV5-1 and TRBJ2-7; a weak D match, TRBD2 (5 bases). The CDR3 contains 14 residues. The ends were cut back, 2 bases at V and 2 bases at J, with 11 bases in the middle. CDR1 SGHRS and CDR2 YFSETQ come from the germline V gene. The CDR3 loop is CASSLEGHPYEQYF. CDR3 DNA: TGCGCCAGCAGCTTAGAGGGTCACCCCTACGAGCAGTACTTC.

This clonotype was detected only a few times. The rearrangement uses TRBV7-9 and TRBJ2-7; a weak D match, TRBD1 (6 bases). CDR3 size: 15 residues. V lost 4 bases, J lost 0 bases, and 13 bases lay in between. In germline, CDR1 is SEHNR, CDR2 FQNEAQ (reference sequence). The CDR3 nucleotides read TGTGCCAGCAGCTCAGAGACAGGCGGCTCCTACGAGCAGTACTTC. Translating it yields CASSSETGGSYEQYF.

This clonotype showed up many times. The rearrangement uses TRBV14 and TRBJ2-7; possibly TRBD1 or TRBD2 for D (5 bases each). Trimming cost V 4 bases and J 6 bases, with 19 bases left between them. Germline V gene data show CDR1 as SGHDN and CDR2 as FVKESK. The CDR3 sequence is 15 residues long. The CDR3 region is CASSPTGTPASEQYF. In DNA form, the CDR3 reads TGTGCCAGCAGCCCCACCGGGACGCCGGCCTCCGAGCAGTACTTC.

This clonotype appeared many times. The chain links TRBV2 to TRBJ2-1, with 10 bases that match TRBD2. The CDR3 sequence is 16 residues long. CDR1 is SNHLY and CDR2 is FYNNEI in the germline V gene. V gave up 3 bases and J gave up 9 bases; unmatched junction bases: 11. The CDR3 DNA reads TGTGCCAGCAGTGAGGGGCTAGCGGGGGCTCTGGGTGAGCAGTTCTTC. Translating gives CASSEGLAGALGEQFF.

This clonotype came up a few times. The CDR3: CASSSPSTGPGGASPLHF. The CDR3 nucleotides are TGTGCCAGCAGTTCCCCCTCGACAGGCCCTGGGGGGGCTTCACCCCTCCACTTT. V and J are TRBV27 and TRBJ1-6; weak D call: TRBD1 (6 bases). V was pared by 4 bases and J by 9 bases, with 25 bases between. The CDR3 extends over 18 amino acids. Germline assignment: CDR1 MNHEY and CDR2 SMNVEV (reference sequence).

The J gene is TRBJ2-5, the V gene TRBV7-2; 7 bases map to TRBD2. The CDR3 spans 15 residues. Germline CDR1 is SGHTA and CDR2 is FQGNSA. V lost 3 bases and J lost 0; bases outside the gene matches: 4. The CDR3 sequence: CASSLLAEYQETQYF. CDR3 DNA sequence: TGTGCCAGCAGCTTGCTAGCGGAGTACCAAGAGACCCAGTACTTC.

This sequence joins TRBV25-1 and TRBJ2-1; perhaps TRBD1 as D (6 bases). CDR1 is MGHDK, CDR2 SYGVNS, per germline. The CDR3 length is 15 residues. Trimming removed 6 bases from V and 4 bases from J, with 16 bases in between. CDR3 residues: CASSSLGALYNEQFF. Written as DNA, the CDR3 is TGTGCCAGCAGCTCACTGGGGGCACTTTACAATGAGCAGTTCTTC.

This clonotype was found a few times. The CDR3: CASSESAQETQYF. For the CDR3, the DNA is TGTGCCAGCAGTGAAAGTGCCCAAGAGACCCAGTACTTC. The chain is built from TRBV25-1 and TRBJ2-5; D gene ambiguous. The germline CDR1 and CDR2 sequences are MGHDK and SYGVNS. Deletions cut 2 bases from V and 1 base from J, with 5 bases between. The CDR3 totals 13 residues.

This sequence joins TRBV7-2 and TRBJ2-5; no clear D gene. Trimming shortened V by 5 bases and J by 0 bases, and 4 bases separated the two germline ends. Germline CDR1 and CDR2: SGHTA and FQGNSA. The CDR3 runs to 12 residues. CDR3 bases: TGTGCCAGCAGCAAGTACCAAGAGACCCAGTACTTC. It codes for CASSKYQETQYF.

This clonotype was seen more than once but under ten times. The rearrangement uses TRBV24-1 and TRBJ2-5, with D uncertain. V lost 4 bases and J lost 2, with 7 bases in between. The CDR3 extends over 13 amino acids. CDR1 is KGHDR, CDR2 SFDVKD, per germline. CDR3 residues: CATSDQLQETQYF. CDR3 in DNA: TGTGCCACCAGTGACCAACTTCAAGAGACCCAGTACTTC.

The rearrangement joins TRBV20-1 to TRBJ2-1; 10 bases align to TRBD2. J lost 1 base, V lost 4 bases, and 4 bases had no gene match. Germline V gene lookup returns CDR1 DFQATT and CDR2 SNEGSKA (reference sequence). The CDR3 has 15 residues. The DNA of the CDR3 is TGCAGTGCTAAAGAGCGGGAGGGGTCCTACAATGAGCAGTTCTTC. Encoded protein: CSAKEREGSYNEQFF.

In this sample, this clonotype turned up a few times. CDR3 bases: TGTGCCAGCAGCCAAGGGACTAGCATATATAACACCGGGGAGCTGTTTTTT. This sequence encodes CASSQGTSIYNTGELFF. This chain joins TRBV4-2 and TRBJ2-2; the match to TRBD2 covers 8 bases. J gave up 2 bases and V 1 base, and 6 bases lay outside the gene matches. Germline lookup yields CDR1 LGHNA and CDR2 YNFKEQ. CDR3 length: 17 amino acids.

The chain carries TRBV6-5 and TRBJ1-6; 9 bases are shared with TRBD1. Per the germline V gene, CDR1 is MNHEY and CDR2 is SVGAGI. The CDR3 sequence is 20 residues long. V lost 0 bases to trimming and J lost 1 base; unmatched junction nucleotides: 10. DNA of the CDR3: TGTGCCAGCAGTTACTCGATTCTCGGGGACAGGGTGTCCTATAATTCACCCCTCCACTTT. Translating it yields CASSYSILGDRVSYNSPLHF.

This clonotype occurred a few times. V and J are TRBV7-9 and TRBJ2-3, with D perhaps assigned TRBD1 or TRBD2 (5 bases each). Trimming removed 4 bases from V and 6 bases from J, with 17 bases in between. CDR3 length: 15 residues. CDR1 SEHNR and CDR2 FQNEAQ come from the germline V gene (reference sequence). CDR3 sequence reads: CASSSGTSRWDTQYF. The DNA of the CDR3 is TGTGCCAGCAGCTCCGGGACCTCCCGTTGGGATACGCAGTATTTT.